This TCR beta chain was sequenced for a study of immune heterogeneity within non-small cell lung tumors. Study outcomes and limitations: T-cell receptor beta clonotypes at high frequency differed largely between individual patients. For local T-cell clonality, the correlation with local tumor mutational burden was moderate but significant (R 0.3 to 0.4). Tumor sites within a patient were found to share identical dominant CDR3 beta clonotypes, and site-unique high-frequency clones were also present.

Per sample, approximately 580 ng of bulk tumor genomic DNA was the template used. Doctors removed several biopsies from each primary tumor during surgery, keeping them far apart. Their non-small cell lung cancer was newly diagnosed and untreated, and the patients underwent curative surgery. Each donor was a newly diagnosed non-small cell lung cancer patient undergoing surgery with curative intent. CDR1 and CDR2 (germline): SGHVS, FQNEAQ. V was trimmed by 1 base and J by 2 bases, leaving 12 bases between them. The CDR3 contains 15 residues. For the TCR beta CDR3, multiplex PCR with 32 V and 13 J primers performed the amplification. TCRdb re-called the multiplex PCR reads with MiXCR, one entry per CDR3 protein. The sample lists about 11,000 distinct CDR3 sequences; approximately 20% were seen once. In regard to this clonotype: What it recognizes is unknown.

The receptor's source is a man between 60 and 75 years old with non-small cell lung cancer. Sequences were obtained from lung tumor tissue. V gene TRBV7-8 combines with J gene TRBJ2-7; D remains ambiguous. The CDR3 DNA is TGTGCCAGCAGCTTAGAGCCAGCCCTTACCTACGAGCAGTACTTC. Translated: CASSLEPALTYEQYF.